Included here is one T cell receptor beta chain sequence, with context. The antigen it recognizes is unknown. The sample holds no much larger clone one base away, and base qualities are not on file. The entry originates in a study of CD8+ T cells in alopecia areata (dated by TCRdb to the late 2010s). In terms of the full investigation: The treated patients took part in an open-label pilot trial in which moderate-to-severe alopecia areata was treated with oral tofacitinib at 5 to 10 mg twice daily. Patients stayed on tofacitinib for 6 to 18 months and then had 6 months of follow-up off drug so that delayed response and recurrence could be assessed. In treated patients, disease severity was measured using the SALT score, which gives the percentage of scalp surface area affected. The study used high-throughput TCRbeta sequencing to examine T cell clonal expansion in alopecia areata, in both the C3H/HeJ mouse model and human patients. Human TCRbeta sequencing covered scalp tissue and sorted CD4+ and CD8+ peripheral blood T cells from patchy and totalis/universalis alopecia areata patients and healthy controls. Biopsies were taken from tofacitinib-treated patients at baseline and at 4 and 24 weeks of treatment, and a later scalp biopsy was taken in several of the tofacitinib-treated patients. Scalp clonality was compared across normal scalp (n=4), patchy alopecia areata scalp (n=8), and alopecia totalis/universalis scalp (n=8). RNA came from the PAXgene miRNA kit for fixed scalp, the miRNeasy kit for PBMCs, and the RNeasy kit for mouse skin. TCRbeta CDR3 regions were amplified by immunoSEQ multiplex PCR using 35 Vbeta forward and 13 Jbeta reverse primers. Broad study findings and their caveats: TCR sequences shared between patients were less clear than in mice, possibly partly because of HLA diversity in the patient population. Compared with normal scalp, lesional scalp had higher clonality and more expanded CD8+ clones, particularly in alopecia totalis/universalis, a pattern that suggests antigenic drive. Scalp TCR repertoire analysis is complicated because resident alphabeta T cells in normal human skin are also sequenced, whereas mouse skin is dominated by gammadelta T cells. Because the treated cohort was small and included a single nonresponder, larger studies are needed to assess links between baseline CD8+ expansion and response. Many expanded lesional clones were found to persist in scalp and blood during tofacitinib treatment, and relapse after treatment cessation may be partly explained by this persistence. Tofacitinib significantly lowered scalp clonality and the number of expanded CD8+ clones among the top 100 scalp clones.

Libraries were constructed by the immunoSEQ multiplex PCR assay. RNA was extracted from all samples and reverse transcribed into cDNA, which served as template for TCR sequencing. First-strand cDNA was synthesized with SuperScript III using a 2:1 mix of oligo-dT and random hexamers. A synthetic immune receptor repertoire was used to gauge amplification bias, and whatever bias remained was removed computationally. The original pipeline was this. Raw reads were preprocessed for error removal, and CDR3 was defined according to IMGT conventions as running from the conserved cysteine to phenylalanine. Clonality was computed by normalizing Shannon entropy by log2 of the number of productive unique TCRs and subtracting the result from 1. Whether each scalp clone was CD4 or CD8 was inferred by checking scalp TCRbeta sequences against the CD4 and CD8 repertoires from sorted blood. TCRdb took this table from immuneACCESS and kept in-frame rearrangements with V and J called. Such tables lack part of the clones; where checked against another copy, unresolved V genes explain under half of the gap, and the rest is unexplained. V and J calls and clone size follow that table, whereas D and trimming were derived from the DNA. The sample table shows roughly 180,000 clones, and 60% are seen once. The ten largest clones capture about 3.5% of the sample.

The sample's time point label, decoded: more than 3 weeks on oral tofacitinib. Sample treatment or condition, as interpreted from the label and publication: oral pan-JAK inhibitor, 5-10 mg twice daily. Peripheral blood and lesional scalp punch biopsies were obtained from patients with alopecia areata. PBMCs were isolated by density centrifugation and stained for CD3, CD4 and CD8, after which CD4+ and CD8+ T cells were sorted on a FACSAria. The source material was CD4+ T cells sorted from blood, sampled at week 4, from a patient treated with tofacitinib. This clonotype originated in a human donor with alopecia areata.

The nucleotides read TGCGCCAGCAGCTTGGACGGGGATCAGCCCCAGCATTTT. Translated, this gives CASSLDGDQPQHF. The chain links TRBV5-1 with TRBJ1-5, with an unclear D gene assignment. Relative to germline, V is 0 bases shorter and J is 5 bases shorter, with 6 bases between their ends. Including the terminal cysteine and phenylalanine, the CDR3 comprises 13 residues. Only the CDR3 part of the read is kept: 39 bases, read in frame from the first base. Taken from the germline V gene, the CDR1 and CDR2 loops are SGHRS and YFSETQ. Extended through the reference TRBV5-1 and TRBJ1-5 proteins, this CDR3 yields the full variable domain: KAGVTQTPRYLIKTRGQQVTLSCSPISGHRSVSWYQQTPGQGLQFLFEYFSETQRNKGNFPGRFSGRQFSNSRSEMNVSTLELGDSALYLCASSLDGDQPQHFGDGTRLSIL.